This TCR beta chain was found in a study of cytomegalovirus exposure and HLA in healthy donors. Study-level background: A previous analysis identified fewer than 130 million unique TCR beta sequences derived from around 200 million T cells. Study results and caveats: It was shown in a later analysis that HLA-associated TCR beta chains were more clonally expanded than other, equally common chains.

Only one count was recorded for this clone. Its antigen is currently unknown. The PCR employed 60 Vbeta primers together with 13 Jbeta primers. The protocol was immunoSEQ multiplex PCR, while the TCRdb copy is restricted to in-frame clones and leaves out a portion. The repertoire holds some 160,000 clones, with nearly 85% as singletons. The source is a male donor in good health and CMV-seronegative. The sequenced sample was PBMCs.

DNA for the CDR3: TGTGCCAGCAGTTGGACAGGAGACACTGAAGCTTTCTTT. It is translated as CASSWTGDTEAFF. This chain connects TRBV6-5 to TRBJ1-1, with 7 bases matching TRBD1. The V gene end was trimmed by 4 bases and the J gene end by 3 bases; junction bases not matched to a gene: 2. CDR3 length equals 13 residues. Looked up from germline, CDR1 is MNHEY and CDR2 is SVGAGI.